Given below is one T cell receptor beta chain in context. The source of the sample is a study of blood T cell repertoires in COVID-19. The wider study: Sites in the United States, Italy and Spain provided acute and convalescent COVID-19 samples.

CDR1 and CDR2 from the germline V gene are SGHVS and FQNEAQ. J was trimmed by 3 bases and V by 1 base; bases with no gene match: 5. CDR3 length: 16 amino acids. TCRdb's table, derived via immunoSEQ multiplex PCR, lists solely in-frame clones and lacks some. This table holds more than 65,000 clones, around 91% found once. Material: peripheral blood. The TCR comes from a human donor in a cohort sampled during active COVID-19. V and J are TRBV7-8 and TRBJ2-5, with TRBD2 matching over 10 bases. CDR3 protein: CASSLGTSGVEETQYF. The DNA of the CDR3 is TGTGCCAGCAGCTTAGGTACTAGCGGGGTCGAAGAGACCCAGTACTTC. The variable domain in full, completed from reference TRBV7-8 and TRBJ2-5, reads GAGVSQSPRYKVAKRGQDVALRCDPISGHVSLFWYQQALGQGPEFLTYFQNEAQLDKSGLPSDRFFAERPEGSVSTLKIQRTQQEDSAVYLCASSLGTSGVEETQYFGPGTRLLVL.